These 8 T cell receptor beta chains originate from one sample sequenced in a study of identical twins. TCRdb used MiXCR to reprocess the 5' RACE reads, holding one entry per CDR3 protein. Of some 900,000 distinct CDR3 sequences in the sample, 10% to 15% are singletons; the top ten hold around 1.6%. The sample also formed part of further work on yellow fever vaccine responses in identical twins.

The sequenced sample consisted of PBMCs. The receptors were sampled from a woman under 30 in good health.

The rearrangement uses TRBV27 and TRBJ2-5, with a weak D call TRBD2 (5 bases). The V and J ends lost 8 bases and 5 bases respectively, with 12 bases between them. The CDR3 loop spans 12 amino acids. Germline CDR1 MNHEY, CDR2 SMNVEV (reference sequence). CDR3 bases: TGTGCCAGCGGACCCCGGAGGGAGACCCAGTACTTC. Protein sequence: CASGPRRETQYF.

Ten or more counts support this clonotype. The chain links TRBV4-1 to TRBJ2-3; a weak D match, TRBD2 (6 bases). Germline V gene sequence: CDR1 MGHRA, CDR2 YSYEKL. The V end was cut by 0 bases, the J end by 0 bases, with 7 bases between. This CDR3 region has 15 residues. CDR3 region: CASSQEGTSTDTQYF. Here the CDR3 DNA reads TGCGCCAGCAGCCAAGAGGGGACTAGCACAGATACGCAGTATTTT.

This clonotype was seen a few times. The V call is TRBV29-1, the J call TRBJ1-1, with D hard to call. Per germline, CDR1 SQVTM and CDR2 ANQGSEA. Trimming removed 4 bases at V and 3 bases at J, with 9 bases between. This CDR3 spans 12 amino acids. CDR3 sequence: CSVVDVDTEAFF. In DNA, the CDR3 is TGCAGCGTTGTAGACGTGGACACTGAAGCTTTCTTT.

This clonotype was seen only a few times. V is TRBV28 and J is TRBJ2-1, with D possibly called TRBD1 or TRBD2 (5 bases each). V gave up 3 bases and J gave up 12 bases, with 21 bases separating them. The CDR3 is 15 amino acids. The V gene's germline CDR1 is MDHEN and CDR2 SYDVKM. CDR3 sequence (DNA): TGTGCCAGCAGTTTGGCCTCAGCCGGGACCGTGGGGCAGTTCTTC. Translation gives CASSLASAGTVGQFF.

This clonotype was observed a handful of times. The V gene is TRBV4-2, the J gene TRBJ1-4, with D uncertain. Germline loops: CDR1 LGHNA, CDR2 YNFKEQ. V lost 3 bases, J lost 6 bases, and 14 bases lay in between. The CDR3 contains 15 residues. CDR3 loop: CASSQPGKADEKLFF. The CDR3 region has the DNA TGTGCCAGCAGCCAGCCAGGAAAGGCGGATGAAAAACTGTTTTTT.

A few counts support this clonotype. The CDR3 loop reads CSAPDSRTVYNSPLHF. CDR3 DNA: TGCAGTGCGCCTGACTCCCGGACGGTCTATAATTCACCCCTCCACTTT. This chain joins TRBV20-1 and TRBJ1-6; D not resolved. The V end lost 6 bases, the J end lost 3 bases, and 18 bases lay between the germline ends. This CDR3 spans 16 amino acids. Germline CDR1 reads DFQATT; CDR2 reads SNEGSKA (reference sequence).

The chain is built from TRBV12-3 or TRBV12-4 and TRBJ2-3; TRBD2 agrees at 11 bases. With V trimmed by 7 bases and J by 4 bases, 4 bases remained unmatched. The CDR3 consists of 14 residues. Here the CDR3 DNA reads TGTGCCAGCAACCTAGCGGGAGGAGCAGATACGCAGTATTTT. Translated, it gives CASNLAGGADTQYF.

CDR3 DNA sequence: TGTGCCAGCAGTTTATCGGGGGGCGGGCCCCAGCATTTT. Protein sequence: CASSLSGGGPQHF. This chain uses TRBV12-3 or TRBV12-4 with TRBJ1-5; D perhaps matches TRBD1 (6 bases). Trimming took off 2 bases at V and 9 bases at J, with 11 bases between the two ends. The CDR3 contains 13 residues.